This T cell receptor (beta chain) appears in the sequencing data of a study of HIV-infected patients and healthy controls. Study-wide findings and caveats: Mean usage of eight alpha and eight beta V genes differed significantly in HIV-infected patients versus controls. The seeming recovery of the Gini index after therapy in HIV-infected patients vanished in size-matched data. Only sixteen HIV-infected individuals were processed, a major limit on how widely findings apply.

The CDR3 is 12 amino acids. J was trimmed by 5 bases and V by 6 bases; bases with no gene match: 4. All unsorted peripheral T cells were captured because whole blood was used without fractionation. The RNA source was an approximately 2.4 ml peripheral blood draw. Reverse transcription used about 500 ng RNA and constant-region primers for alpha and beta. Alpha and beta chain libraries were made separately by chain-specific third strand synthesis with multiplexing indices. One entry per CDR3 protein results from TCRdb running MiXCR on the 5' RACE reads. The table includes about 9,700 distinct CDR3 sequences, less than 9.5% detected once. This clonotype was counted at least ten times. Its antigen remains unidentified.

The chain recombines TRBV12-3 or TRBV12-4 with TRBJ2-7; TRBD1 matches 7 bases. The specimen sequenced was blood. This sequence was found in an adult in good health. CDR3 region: CASSRQGHEQYF. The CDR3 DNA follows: TGTGCCAGCAGCCGACAGGGTCACGAGCAGTACTTC.